This T cell receptor beta chain was sequenced during a study of cytomegalovirus exposure and HLA in healthy donors. V dropped 4 bases and J dropped 0; count of bases not matched to a gene: 4. The CDR3 consists of 15 residues. Germline V lookup: CDR1 LNHDA, CDR2 SQIVND (reference sequence). Primers for the PCR totalled 60 Vbeta and 13 Jbeta. Sequenced by immunoSEQ multiplex PCR; TCRdb stores in-frame clones only, minus some. The sample has approximately 170,000 clones; 85% are singletons. Findings and caveats of the study: One cluster of highly shared sequence variants probably arose as a sequencing artifact. Earlier analysis looked at TCR beta V segments, and most were productive about 90% or about 30% of the time. Later examination showed HLA-associated TCR beta chains had greater clonal expansion than equally common others. Immune exposure information comprised only CMV serostatus.

On this clone: Its target is not known.

This sequence was found in a boy aged 2 to 10 in good health and CMV-seronegative. Sequencing was carried out using PBMCs. V is TRBV19 and J is TRBJ2-7, with TRBD1 matching 9 bases. The CDR3 sequence: CASSKGQGLSYEQYF. The CDR3 DNA is TGTGCCAGTAGTAAGGGACAGGGACTCTCCTACGAGCAGTACTTC.